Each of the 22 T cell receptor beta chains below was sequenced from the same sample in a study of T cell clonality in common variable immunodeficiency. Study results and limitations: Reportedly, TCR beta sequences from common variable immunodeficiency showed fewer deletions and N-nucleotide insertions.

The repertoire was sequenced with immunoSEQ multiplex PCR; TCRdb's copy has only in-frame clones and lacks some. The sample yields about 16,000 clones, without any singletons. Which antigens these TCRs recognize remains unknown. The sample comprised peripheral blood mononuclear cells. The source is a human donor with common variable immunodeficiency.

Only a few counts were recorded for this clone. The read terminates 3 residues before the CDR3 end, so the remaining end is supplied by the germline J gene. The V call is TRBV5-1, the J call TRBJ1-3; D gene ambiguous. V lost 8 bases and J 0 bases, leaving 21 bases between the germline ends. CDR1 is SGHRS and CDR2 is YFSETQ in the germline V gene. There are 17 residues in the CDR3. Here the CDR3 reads CARNPNGRSTSGNTIYF. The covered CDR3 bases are TGCGCCAGGAACCCCAATGGGCGATCCACCTCTGGAAACACC.

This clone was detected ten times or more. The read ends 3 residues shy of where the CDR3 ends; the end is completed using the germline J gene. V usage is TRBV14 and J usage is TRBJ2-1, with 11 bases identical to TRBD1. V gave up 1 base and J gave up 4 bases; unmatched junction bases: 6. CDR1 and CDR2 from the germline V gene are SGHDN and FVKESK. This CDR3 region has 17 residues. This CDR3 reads CASSQVPGTGGYNEQFF. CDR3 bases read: TGTGCCAGCAGCCAAGTGCCTGGGACAGGGGGTTACAATGAG.

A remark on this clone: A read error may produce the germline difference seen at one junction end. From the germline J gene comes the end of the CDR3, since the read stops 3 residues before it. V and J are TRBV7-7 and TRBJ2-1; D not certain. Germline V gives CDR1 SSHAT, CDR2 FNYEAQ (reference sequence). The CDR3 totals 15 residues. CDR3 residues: CASSLVPGSHNEQFF. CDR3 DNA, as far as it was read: TGTGCTAGCAGCTTAGTCCCGGGTTCCCACAATGAG.

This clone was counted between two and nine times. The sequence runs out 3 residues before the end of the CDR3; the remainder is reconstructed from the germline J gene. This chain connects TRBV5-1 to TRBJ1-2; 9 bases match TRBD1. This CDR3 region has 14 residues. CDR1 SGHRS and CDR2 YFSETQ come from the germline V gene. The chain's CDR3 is CASSLEGQGYGYTF. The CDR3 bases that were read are TGCGCCAGCAGCTTGGAGGGACAGGGCTACGGC.

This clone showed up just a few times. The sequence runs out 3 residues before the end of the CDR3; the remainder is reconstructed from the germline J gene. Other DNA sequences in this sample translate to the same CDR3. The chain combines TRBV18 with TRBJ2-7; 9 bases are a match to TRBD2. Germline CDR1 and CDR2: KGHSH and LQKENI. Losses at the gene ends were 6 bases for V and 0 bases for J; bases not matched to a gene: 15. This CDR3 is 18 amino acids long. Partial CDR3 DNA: TGTGCCAGCTCCTCTTTAGTAGCGGGAGTTTCCCCCTCCTACGAG. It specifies CASSSLVAGVSPSYE. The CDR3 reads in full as CASSSLVAGVSPSYEQYF.

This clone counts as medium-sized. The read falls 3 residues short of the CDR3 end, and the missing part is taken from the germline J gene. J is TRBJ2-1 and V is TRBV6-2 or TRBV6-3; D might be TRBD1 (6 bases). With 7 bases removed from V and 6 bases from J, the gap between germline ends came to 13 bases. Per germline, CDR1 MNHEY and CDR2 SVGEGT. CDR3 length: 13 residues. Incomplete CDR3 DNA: TGTGCCAGCAACAGGGACCGCTTCAATGAG. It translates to CASNRDRFNE. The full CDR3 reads CASNRDRFNEQFF.

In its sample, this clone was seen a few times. This chain's CDR3 is CASTPGTGNTGELFF. The CDR3 DNA, read in part, is TGTGCCAGTACCCCTGGGACAGGGAACACCGGGGAG. The chain links TRBV19 to TRBJ2-2; 8 positions match TRBD1. The read comes to an end 3 residues before the CDR3 does, leaving the germline J gene to fill in the end. Germline loops: CDR1 LNHDA, CDR2 SQIVND (reference sequence). With V trimmed by 7 bases and J by 1 base, 5 bases remained unmatched. The CDR3 runs 15 residues. The full variable domain, its missing parts supplied by reference TRBV19 and TRBJ2-2, is DGGITQSPKYLFRKEGQNVTLSCEQNLNHDAMYWYRQDPGQGLRLIYYSQIVNDFQKGDIAEGYSVSREKKESFPLTVTSAQKNPTAFYLCASTPGTGNTGELFFGEGSRLTVL.

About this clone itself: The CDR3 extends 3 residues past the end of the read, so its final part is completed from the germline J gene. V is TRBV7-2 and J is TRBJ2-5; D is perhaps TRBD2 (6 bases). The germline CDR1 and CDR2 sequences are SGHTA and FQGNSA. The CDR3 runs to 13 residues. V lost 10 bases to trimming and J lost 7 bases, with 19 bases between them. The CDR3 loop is CATTMGLGGTQYF. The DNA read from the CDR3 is TGTGCCACCACTATGGGTTTGGGGGGGACC.

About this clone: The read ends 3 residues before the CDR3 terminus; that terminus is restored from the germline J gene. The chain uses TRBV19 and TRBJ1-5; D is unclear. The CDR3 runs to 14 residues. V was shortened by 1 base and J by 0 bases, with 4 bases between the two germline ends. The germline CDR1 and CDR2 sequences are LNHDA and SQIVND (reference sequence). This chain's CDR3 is CASSIAFSNQPQHF. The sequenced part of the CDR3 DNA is TGTGCCAGTAGTATAGCTTTTAGCAATCAGCCC.

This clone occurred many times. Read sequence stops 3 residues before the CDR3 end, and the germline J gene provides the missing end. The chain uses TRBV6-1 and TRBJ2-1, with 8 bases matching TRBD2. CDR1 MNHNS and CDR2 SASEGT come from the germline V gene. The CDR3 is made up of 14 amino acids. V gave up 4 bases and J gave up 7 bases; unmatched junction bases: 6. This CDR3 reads CASSAQRGTNEQFF. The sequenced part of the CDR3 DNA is TGTGCCAGCAGTGCCCAGCGGGGGACGAATGAG.

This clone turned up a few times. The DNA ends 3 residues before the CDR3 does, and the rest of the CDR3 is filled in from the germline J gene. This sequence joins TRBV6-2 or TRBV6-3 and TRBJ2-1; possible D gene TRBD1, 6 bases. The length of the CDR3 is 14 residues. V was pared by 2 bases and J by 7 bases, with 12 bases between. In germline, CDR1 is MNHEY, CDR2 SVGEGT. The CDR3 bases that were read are TGTGCCAGCAGTTACCGGACAGCTTGGAATGAG. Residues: CASSYRTAWNE. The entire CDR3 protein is CASSYRTAWNEQFF.

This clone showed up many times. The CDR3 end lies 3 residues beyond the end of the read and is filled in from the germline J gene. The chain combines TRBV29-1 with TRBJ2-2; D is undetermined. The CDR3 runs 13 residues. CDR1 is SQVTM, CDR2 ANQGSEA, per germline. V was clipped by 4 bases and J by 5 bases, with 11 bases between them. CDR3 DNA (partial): TGCAGCGTTGGGCAGGTCGATACCGGGGAG. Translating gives CSVGQVDTGE. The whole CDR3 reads CSVGQVDTGELFF.

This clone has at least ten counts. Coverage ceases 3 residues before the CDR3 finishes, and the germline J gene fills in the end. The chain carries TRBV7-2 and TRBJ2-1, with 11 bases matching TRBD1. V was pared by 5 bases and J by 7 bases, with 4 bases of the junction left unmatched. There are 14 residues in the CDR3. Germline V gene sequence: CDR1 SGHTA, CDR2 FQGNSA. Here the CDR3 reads CASSTGTGGNEQFF. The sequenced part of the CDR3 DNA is TGTGCCAGCAGCACCGGGACAGGGGGTAATGAG. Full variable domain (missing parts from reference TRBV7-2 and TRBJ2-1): GAGVSQSPSNKVTEKGKDVELRCDPISGHTALYWYRQSLGQGLEFLIYFQGNSAPDKSGLPSDRFSAERTGGSVSTLTIQRTQQEDSAVYLCASSTGTGGNEQFFGPGTRLTVL.

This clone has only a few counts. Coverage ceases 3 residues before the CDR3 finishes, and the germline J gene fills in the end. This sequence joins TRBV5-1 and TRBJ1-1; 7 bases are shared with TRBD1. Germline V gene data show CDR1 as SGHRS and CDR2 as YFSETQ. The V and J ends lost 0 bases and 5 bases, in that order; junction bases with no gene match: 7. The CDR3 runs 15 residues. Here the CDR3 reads CASSLAAGGWTEAFF. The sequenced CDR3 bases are TGCGCCAGCAGCTTGGCGGCAGGGGGTTGGACTGAA.

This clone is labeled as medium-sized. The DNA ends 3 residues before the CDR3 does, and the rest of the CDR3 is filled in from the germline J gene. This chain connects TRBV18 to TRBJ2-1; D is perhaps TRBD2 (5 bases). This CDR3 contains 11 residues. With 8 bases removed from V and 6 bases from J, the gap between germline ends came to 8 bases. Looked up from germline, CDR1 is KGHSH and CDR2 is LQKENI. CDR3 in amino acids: CASLASNEQFF. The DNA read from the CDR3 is TGTGCCAGCCTAGCTAGCAATGAG.

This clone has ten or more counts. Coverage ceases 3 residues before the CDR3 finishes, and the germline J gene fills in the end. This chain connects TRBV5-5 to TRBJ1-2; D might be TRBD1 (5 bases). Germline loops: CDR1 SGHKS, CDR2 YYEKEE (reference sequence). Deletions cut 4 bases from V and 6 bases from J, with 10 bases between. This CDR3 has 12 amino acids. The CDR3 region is CASSGQGDGYTF. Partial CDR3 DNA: TGTGCCAGCAGCGGCCAGGGAGATGGC. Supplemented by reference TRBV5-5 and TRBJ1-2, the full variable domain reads DAGVTQSPTHLIKTRGQQVTLRCSPISGHKSVSWYQQVLGQGPQFIFQYYEKEERGRGNFPDRFSARQFPNYSSELNVNALLLGDSALYLCASSGQGDGYTFGSGTRLTVV.

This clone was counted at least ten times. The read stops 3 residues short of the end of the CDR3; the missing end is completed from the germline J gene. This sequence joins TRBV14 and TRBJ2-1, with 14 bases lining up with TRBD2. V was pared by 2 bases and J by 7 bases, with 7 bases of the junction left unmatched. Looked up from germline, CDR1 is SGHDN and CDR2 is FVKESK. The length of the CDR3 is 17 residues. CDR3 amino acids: CASSQNLGLAGGNEQFF. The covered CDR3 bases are TGTGCCAGCAGCCAAAATCTTGGACTAGCGGGGGGAAATGAG. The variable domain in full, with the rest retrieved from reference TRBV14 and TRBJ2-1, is EAGVTQFPSHSVIEKGQTVTLRCDPISGHDNLYWYRRVMGKEIKFLLHFVKESKQDESGMPNNRFLAERTGGTYSTLKVQPAELEDSGVYFCASSQNLGLAGGNEQFFGPGTRLTVL.

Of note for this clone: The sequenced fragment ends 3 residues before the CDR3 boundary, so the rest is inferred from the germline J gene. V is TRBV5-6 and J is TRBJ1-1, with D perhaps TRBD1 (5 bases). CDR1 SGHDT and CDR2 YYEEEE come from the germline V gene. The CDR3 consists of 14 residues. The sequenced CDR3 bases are TGTGCCAGCAGCTTGGTTTATTTTGCAGGGGAA. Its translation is CASSLVYFAGE. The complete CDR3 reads CASSLVYFAGEAFF.

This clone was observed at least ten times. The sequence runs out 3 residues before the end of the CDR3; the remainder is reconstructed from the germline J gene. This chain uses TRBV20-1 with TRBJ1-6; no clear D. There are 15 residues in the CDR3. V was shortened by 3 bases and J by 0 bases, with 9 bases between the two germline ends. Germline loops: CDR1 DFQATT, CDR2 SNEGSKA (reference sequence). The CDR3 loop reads CSARRQSSYNSPLHF. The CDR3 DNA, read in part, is TGCAGTGCTAGGCGGCAGAGCTCCTATAATTCACCC.

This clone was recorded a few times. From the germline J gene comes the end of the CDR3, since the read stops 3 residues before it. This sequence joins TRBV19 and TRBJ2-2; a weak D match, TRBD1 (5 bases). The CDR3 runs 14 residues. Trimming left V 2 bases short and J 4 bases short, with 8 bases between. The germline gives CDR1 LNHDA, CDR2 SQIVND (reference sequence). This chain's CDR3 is CASSIKGRTGELFF. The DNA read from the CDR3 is TGTGCCAGTAGTATAAAGGGGCGCACCGGGGAG.

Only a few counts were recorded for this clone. The part of the CDR3 DNA that was read is TGTGCCAGCAGCCCAAACACTGAA. Translated, it gives CASSPNTE. The full CDR3 protein is CASSPNTEAFF. This chain uses TRBV5-5 with TRBJ1-1; D not certain. The CDR3 end is not reached by the read, which stops 3 residues before it; the germline J gene fills it in. V dropped 4 bases and J dropped 2 bases, with 3 bases sitting between them. Germline-derived CDR1 and CDR2 are SGHKS and YYEKEE (reference sequence). The CDR3 is made up of 11 amino acids.

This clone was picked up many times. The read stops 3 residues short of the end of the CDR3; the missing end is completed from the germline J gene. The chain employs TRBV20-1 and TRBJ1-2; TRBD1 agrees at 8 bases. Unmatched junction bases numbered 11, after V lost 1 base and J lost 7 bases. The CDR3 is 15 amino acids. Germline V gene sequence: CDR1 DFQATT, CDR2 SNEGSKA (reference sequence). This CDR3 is CSARVVGQGVGGYTF. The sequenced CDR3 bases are TGCAGTGCTAGAGTGGTTGGACAGGGAGTGGGTGGC.